A selection of T cell receptor beta chains follows, all from one sample in a study of T cell changes during pregnancy in multiple sclerosis. Clones were read by immunoSEQ multiplex PCR, and TCRdb kept only the in-frame ones, dropping some. Among 20,000 to 25,000 clones listed, more than 75% were seen once. Specimen: CD8+ T cells from peripheral blood mononuclear cells, collected in the first trimester of pregnancy. All receptors come from a female donor in good health, enrolled as a control in a pregnancy study. The CDR3 runs from the conserved cysteine through the conserved F or W. A D gene is named only where the DNA matches it firmly. Clone size appears in some rows only: once, few, many, or a class for an expanded clone.

V gene,J gene,D gene,clone size,CDR3 protein,CDR3 DNA
TRBV7-8,TRBJ2-7,-,-,CASSLGQDLSYEQYF,TGTGCCAGCAGCTTAGGACAGGACTTATCCTACGAGCAGTACTTC
TRBV9,TRBJ1-2,-,-,CASSPRSDNHYGYTF,TGTGCCAGCAGCCCGCGTTCGGACAACCACTATGGCTACACCTTC
TRBV11-2,TRBJ1-2,TRBD1,-,CASSLARGDYTF,TGTGCCAGCAGCTTAGCCAGGGGGGACTACACCTTC
TRBV7-8,TRBJ2-1,TRBD2,-,CASSPTSGGHGEFF,TGTGCCAGCAGCCCGACTAGCGGGGGCCACGGTGAGTTCTTC
TRBV7-9,TRBJ2-3,-,-,CASSFETTSTDTQYF,TGTGCCAGCAGCTTTGAGACAACAAGCACAGATACGCAGTATTTT
TRBV18,TRBJ2-7,-,-,CASSPPGNSYEQYF,TGTGCCAGCTCACCACCCGGGAACTCCTACGAGCAGTACTTC
TRBV5-6,TRBJ2-3,-,-,CASSLLTDTQYF,TGTGCCAGCAGCTTACTAACAGATACGCAGTATTTT
TRBV28,TRBJ1-1,-,-,CASSLRQELTEAFF,TGTGCCAGCAGTTTGCGACAGGAACTCACTGAAGCTTTCTTT
TRBV27,TRBJ1-5,-,-,CASSLSMGPREAGDQPQHF,TGTGCCAGCAGTTTATCGATGGGCCCGCGTGAGGCGGGCGATCAGCCCCAGCATTTT
TRBV14,TRBJ2-2,TRBD2,-,CASSSLGGVPGELFF,TGTGCCAGCAGCTCACTGGGGGGGGTCCCCGGGGAGCTGTTTTTT
TRBV6-1,TRBJ2-6,-,-,CASSIRDSGANVLTF,TGTGCCAGCAGTATCCGGGACTCTGGGGCCAACGTCCTGACTTTC
TRBV28,TRBJ1-6,-,-,CASRPNRERSPLHF,TGTGCCAGCAGACCAAACAGGGAGCGGTCACCCCTCCACTTT
TRBV10-3,TRBJ2-2,TRBD2,-,CAISEGLAGLNTGELFF,TGTGCCATCAGTGAAGGACTAGCGGGTCTAAACACCGGGGAGCTGTTTTTT
TRBV6-4,TRBJ2-3,TRBD2,few,CASSEGGRDTDTQYF,TGTGCCAGCAGTGAGGGCGGGAGGGACACAGATACGCAGTATTTT
TRBV27,TRBJ2-2,TRBD1,once,CASGTGEDTGELFF,TGTGCCAGCGGGACAGGGGAAGACACCGGGGAGCTGTTTTTT
TRBV28,TRBJ1-4,TRBD1,-,CASSTGTGEKKLFF,TGTGCCAGCAGCACCGGGACAGGGGAGAAAAAACTGTTTTTT
TRBV6-6,TRBJ2-5,-,-,CAGALADQETQYF,TGTGCCGGGGCCTTGGCAGACCAAGAGACCCAGTACTTC
TRBV27,TRBJ2-1,TRBD2,-,CASTVAGVRNEQFF,TGTGCCAGTACTGTAGCGGGAGTTAGGAATGAGCAGTTCTTC
TRBV5-1,TRBJ1-2,TRBD1,-,CASSLARTGVAYGYTF,TGCGCCAGCAGCTTGGCCAGGACAGGGGTGGCCTATGGCTACACCTTC
TRBV2,TRBJ2-3,TRBD2,-,CASSMAIAGSTDTQYF,TGTGCCAGCAGCATGGCGATAGCGGGAAGCACAGATACGCAGTATTTT
TRBV15,TRBJ2-2,-,-,CATSRDRNTGELFF,TGTGCCACCAGCAGAGATCGGAACACCGGGGAGCTGTTTTTT
TRBV29-1,TRBJ2-1,-,-,CSVETQWGQESYNEQFF,TGCAGCGTTGAAACGCAGTGGGGGCAGGAATCCTACAATGAGCAGTTCTTC
TRBV2,TRBJ1-5,-,-,CASRAGQNQPQHF,TGTGCCAGCAGAGCTGGACAGAATCAGCCCCAGCATTTT
TRBV6-1,TRBJ2-5,-,medium-sized,CASSEAMGSPETQYF,TGTGCCAGCAGTGAAGCGATGGGTAGCCCAGAGACCCAGTACTTC
TRBV6-5,TRBJ1-1,-,-,CASSYSRANTEAFF,TGTGCCAGCAGTTACTCGAGGGCCAACACTGAAGCTTTCTTT
TRBV6-5,TRBJ2-7,TRBD2,-,CASTFYSGAPEQYF,TGTGCCAGCACTTTTTATAGCGGGGCTCCCGAGCAGTACTTC
TRBV30,TRBJ2-7,TRBD2,-,CAWSVSSGRDEQYF,TGTGCCTGGAGTGTGAGTAGCGGGAGGGACGAGCAGTACTTC
TRBV28,TRBJ1-5,TRBD1,-,CASSLRDRGPNQPQHF,TGTGCCAGCAGTTTGCGGGACAGGGGCCCCAATCAGCCCCAGCATTTT
TRBV6-4,TRBJ1-1,TRBD1,once,CASFPGQGSGTEAFF,TGTGCCAGTTTCCCGGGACAGGGTAGTGGGACTGAAGCTTTCTTT
TRBV7-9,TRBJ2-3,TRBD2,-,CASSHNQREGFDTQYF,TGTGCCAGCAGCCATAATCAGCGGGAGGGTTTTGATACGCAGTATTTT
TRBV6-5,TRBJ2-7,TRBD1,-,CASSYQTGVYEQYF,TGTGCCAGCAGTTATCAAACAGGGGTATACGAGCAGTACTTC
TRBV28,TRBJ2-5,-,once,CASSPGAQGGETQYF,TGTGCCAGCAGTCCTGGGGCCCAGGGCGGAGAGACCCAGTACTTC
TRBV27,TRBJ2-1,TRBD2,-,CASTPRKGGGPYNEQFF,TGTGCCAGCACTCCCCGAAAAGGCGGGGGGCCCTACAATGAGCAGTTCTTC
TRBV27,TRBJ1-2,-,once,CASRGSGTFYGYTF,TGTGCCAGCAGGGGCTCCGGGACATTCTATGGCTACACCTTC
TRBV15,TRBJ2-5,TRBD2,-,CATSSSSGGDQETQYF,TGTGCCACCAGCAGCTCTAGCGGGGGCGATCAAGAGACCCAGTACTTC
TRBV7-9,TRBJ2-7,-,-,CASSLDISYEQYF,TGTGCCAGCAGCCTGGACATCTCCTACGAGCAGTACTTC
TRBV19,TRBJ1-6,-,-,CASGGESSYNSPLHF,TGTGCCAGCGGGGGGGAGTCGTCCTATAATTCACCCCTCCACTTT